This T cell receptor beta chain was identified in a study of T cells in Graves' hyperthyroidism and ophthalmopathy. Study observations and caveats: Blood samples included most of the expanded thyroid clonotypes exceeding 0.001. Ophthalmopathy was predicted by the model a median of about 6.7 months ahead of onset.

Using RNA transcripts as the source, TCR beta CDR3 regions were amplified. First-round RT-PCR of the TCR CDR3 relied on the HTBI primer set. MiXCR, run by TCRdb on the multiplex PCR reads, gives a single entry per CDR3 protein. The sample has 560,000 or so distinct CDR3 sequences; about 43% are singletons. Exclusion criteria comprised uncontrolled infection, other autoimmune disease, pregnancy or lactation. The diagnoses drew upon clinical symptoms, serum thyroxine and TRAb, thyroid ultrasound and orbital computed tomography. Note on this clonotype: Its antigen is undetermined.

The V gene end was trimmed by 4 bases and the J gene end by 5 bases; junction bases not matched to a gene: 10. CDR1 and CDR2 from the germline V gene are SNHLY and FYNNEI. The CDR3 consists of 15 residues. The sequence came from a woman under 30 with Graves' hyperthyroidism. Material: peripheral blood or thyroid tissue (not recorded which). The V gene is TRBV2, the J gene TRBJ2-5; 7 bases fit TRBD1. CDR3 protein: CASSAPRTGRETQYF. The DNA of the CDR3 is TGTGCCAGCAGTGCTCCAAGGACAGGACGGGAGACCCAGTACTTC.